This T cell receptor (beta chain) was retrieved from a study of response to subunit inactivated influenza vaccine. TCRdb processed the RT-PCR reads anew with MiXCR; each CDR3 protein has one entry. The sample includes 280,000 or so distinct CDR3 sequences, around a fifth of them seen just once. Germline CDR1 reads SGHTA; CDR2 reads FQGNSA. The CDR3 spans 15 residues. V gave up 4 bases and J gave up 1 base, with 10 bases separating them. Study-wide results and limits: Every seasonal influenza vaccination brings in few new T cells, the authors suggested.

Of note for this clonotype: Its antigen remains unidentified.

The material sequenced was PBMCs from blood, taken about 20 months after vaccination. This TCR derives from a man aged 50-75 years who received an inactivated influenza vaccine. This sequence joins TRBV7-2 and TRBJ2-2, with D perhaps matching TRBD1 (6 bases). This CDR3 is CASSSTGWNTGELFF. CDR3 sequence (DNA): TGTGCCAGCAGCTCGACAGGATGGAACACCGGGGAGCTGTTTTTT.